These 2 T cell receptor beta chains share one sample of origin, sequenced in a study of cytomegalovirus exposure and HLA in healthy donors. PCR used 60 Vbeta primers and 13 Jbeta primers. Using immunoSEQ multiplex PCR, the repertoire was profiled, and TCRdb retains in-frame clones only, with some absent. The table includes some 130,000 clones, about 73% detected once. The sample taken for sequencing was PBMCs. Receptor source: a woman aged 45-65 years in good health and CMV-seropositive.

The chain is built from TRBV5-1 and TRBJ2-5, with 9 nucleotides matching TRBD1. J lost 11 bases, V lost 2 bases, and 7 bases had no gene match. Germline assignment: CDR1 SGHRS and CDR2 YFSETQ. This CDR3 region has 13 residues. The CDR3 loop reads CASSLDRGYEQYF. In DNA, the CDR3 is TGCGCCAGCAGCTTAGACAGGGGGTATGAGCAGTACTTC.

This clone was observed a handful of times. V and J are TRBV2 and TRBJ2-5; 9 bases fit TRBD2. CDR3 length: 13 amino acids. The J segment lost 5 bases and the V segment lost 6 bases, leaving 4 bases of the junction unmatched. The germline CDR1 and CDR2 sequences are SNHLY and FYNNEI. The CDR3 loop is CASSATSGETQYF. The CDR3 DNA is TGTGCCAGCAGCGCGACTAGCGGCGAGACCCAGTACTTC.